The clone carrying this T cell receptor beta chain was seen at least ten times. The data belong to a study of Graves' ophthalmopathy and Graves' hyperthyroidism. Across the whole study: Peripheral blood (taken before any treatment) was collected at initial diagnosis.

Investigators amplified TCR beta CDR3 regions from RNA transcripts. Second-round multiplex PCR came after first-round RT-PCR with HTBI primers. TCRdb independently ran MiXCR on the multiplex PCR reads; one entry per CDR3 protein. The table records 620,000 or so distinct CDR3 sequences, 22% of them present only once. The V end was cut by 3 bases, the J end by 0 bases, with 8 bases between. The CDR3 covers 14 residues. The source is a woman between 18 and 29 years old with stable Graves' hyperthyroidism. Some clones in this sample may be carry-over from other donors' samples. Sample: peripheral blood. The chain has TRBV12-3 or TRBV12-4 and TRBJ1-1; D gene unclear. The CDR3 DNA is TGTGCCAGCAGTTTGGGCTACCTGAACACTGAAGCTTTCTTT. Protein sequence: CASSLGYLNTEAFF.